These 27 T cell receptor beta chains were sequenced from one sample in a study of blood T cell repertoires in COVID-19. Some clones are missing from TCRdb's copy, which holds only in-frame ones; the method was immunoSEQ multiplex PCR. Here the sample spans 200,000 to 300,000 clones, approximately 89% being singletons. The material sequenced was peripheral blood. These receptors were taken from a woman between 45 and 65 years old with acute or convalescent COVID-19.

The V call is TRBV6-5, the J call TRBJ2-7; TRBD1 might be the D (6 bases). CDR1 and CDR2 from the germline V gene are MNHEY and SVGAGI. V lost 7 bases and J lost 2, with 18 bases in between. CDR3 size: 15 residues. CDR3 nucleotide sequence: TGTGCCAGCATTCCCCCGAGGGGGAAAGCCTACGAGCAGTACTTC. This sequence encodes CASIPPRGKAYEQYF.

This chain uses TRBV7-2 with TRBJ2-5, with TRBD2 identical over 13 bases. Germline V gene lookup returns CDR1 SGHTA and CDR2 FQGNSA. V lost 0 bases, J lost 5 bases, and 3 bases stayed unmatched. The CDR3 has 16 amino acids. CDR3 region: CASSLAWTSGSETQYF. The CDR3 nucleotides are TGTGCCAGCAGCTTAGCGTGGACTAGCGGGAGCGAGACCCAGTACTTC. The variable domain in full, with the rest retrieved from reference TRBV7-2 and TRBJ2-5, is GAGVSQSPSNKVTEKGKDVELRCDPISGHTALYWYRQSLGQGLEFLIYFQGNSAPDKSGLPSDRFSAERTGGSVSTLTIQRTQQEDSAVYLCASSLAWTSGSETQYFGPGTRLLVL.

This rearrangement joins TRBV3-1 (or the pseudogene TRBV3-2) to TRBJ2-7, with D perhaps TRBD2 (5 bases). CDR3 length: 14 residues. CDR1 and CDR2 from the germline V gene are LGHDT and YNNKEL (reference sequence). V lost 1 base, J lost 2 bases, and 9 bases lay in between. CDR3 region: CASSQAGRAYEQYF. CDR3 coding DNA: TGTGCCAGCAGCCAAGCCGGGCGGGCCTACGAGCAGTACTTC.

The table lists this clone with a count of one. The J gene is TRBJ2-7, the V gene TRBV7-9; TRBD1 matches 10 bases. CDR1 is SEHNR, CDR2 FQNEAQ, per germline (reference sequence). This CDR3 comprises 14 residues. Trimming took 4 bases from V and 3 from J; bases not matched to a gene: 3. DNA for the CDR3: TGTGCCAGCAGCTCCGGGACAGGGGTCTACGAGCAGTACTTC. The encoded protein is CASSSGTGVYEQYF.

There are a few counts of this clone. This rearrangement joins TRBV6-4 to TRBJ2-2, with 7 positions matching TRBD2. This CDR3 is 17 amino acids long. Germline V gives CDR1 MRHNA, CDR2 SNTAGT. Losses at the gene ends were 0 bases for V and 1 base for J; bases not matched to a gene: 5. CDR3 in DNA: TGTGCCAGCAGTGACTCGCGCGGGAGTCTGAACACCGGGGAGCTGTTTTTT. It specifies CASSDSRGSLNTGELFF.

CDR3 sequence: CASSHETGGYGYTF. CDR3 nucleotide sequence: TGCGCCAGCAGCCACGAAACAGGGGGCTATGGCTACACCTTC. J is TRBJ1-2 and V is TRBV5-1; 8 bases line up with TRBD1. With V trimmed by 4 bases and J by 4 bases, 6 bases remained unmatched. The CDR3 covers 14 residues. Germline CDR1 and CDR2: SGHRS and YFSETQ.

This sequence joins TRBV27 and TRBJ2-3; 9 nucleotides agree with TRBD1. V was pared by 5 bases and J by 2 bases, with 8 bases of the junction left unmatched. The CDR3 has 16 amino acids. Germline CDR1 MNHEY, CDR2 SMNVEV (reference sequence). The CDR3 bases are TGTGCCAGCAGTACCTACAGGGGGCCGTACACAGATACGCAGTATTTT. Translating it yields CASSTYRGPYTDTQYF.

The chain carries TRBV29-1 and TRBJ2-7; 7 bases are a match to TRBD1. Germline-derived CDR1 and CDR2 are SQVTM and ANQGSEA. The CDR3 consists of 13 residues. The trim removed 3 bases at V and 0 bases at J, leaving 2 bases unmatched. In DNA form, the CDR3 reads TGCAGCGTTGATACAGGGGACTCCTACGAGCAGTACTTC. It specifies CSVDTGDSYEQYF.

The gene calls are TRBV7-2 and TRBJ2-1, with TRBD1 matching 9 bases. After removal of 4 bases from V and 13 bases from J, the junction contained 11 bases not matched to a gene. The germline V gene encodes CDR1 SGHTA and CDR2 FQGNSA. This CDR3 has 14 amino acids. The CDR3 DNA follows: TGTGCCAGCAGCTCGGGACAGGGCTTTGGTGATCAGTTCTTC. It translates to CASSSGQGFGDQFF.

This chain joins TRBV7-2 and TRBJ2-1; D remains ambiguous. Germline lookup yields CDR1 SGHTA and CDR2 FQGNSA. Trimming left V 5 bases short and J 0 bases short, with 11 bases between. The CDR3 has 15 residues. In DNA, the CDR3 is TGTGCCAGCAGCCGGCGGTATAGCTCCTACAATGAGCAGTTCTTC. Translated: CASSRRYSSYNEQFF.

The chain combines TRBV11-2 with TRBJ2-1, with TRBD2 identical over 11 bases. Germline CDR1 and CDR2: SGHAT and FQNNGV. The CDR3 totals 16 residues. The V segment lost 1 base and the J segment 4 bases; nucleotides outside the gene matches: 3. This CDR3 is CASSLVGTSGYNEQFF. In DNA, the CDR3 is TGTGCCAGCAGCTTAGTAGGGACTAGCGGTTACAATGAGCAGTTCTTC.

The rearrangement uses TRBV23-1 and TRBJ2-7, with D possibly being TRBD2 (5 bases). TRBV23-1 carries the ORF label, with uncertain function. Trimming cost V 6 bases and J 0 bases, with 15 bases left between them. The CDR3 totals 15 residues. CDR3 sequence reads: CASRRTAVSSYEQYF. In DNA, the CDR3 is TGCGCCAGCAGACGCACAGCGGTAAGCTCCTACGAGCAGTACTTC.

The V gene is TRBV28, the J gene TRBJ2-5; D gene unclear. The CDR3 extends over 13 amino acids. Trimming took off 4 bases at V and 4 bases at J, with 10 bases between the two ends. In germline, CDR1 is MDHEN, CDR2 SYDVKM. As DNA, the CDR3 is TGTGCCAGCAGTTGGAGCACTTCAGAGACCCAGTACTTC. It codes for CASSWSTSETQYF.

This clone was seen only once. The chain uses TRBV11-3 and TRBJ2-5, with D uncertain. The CDR3 covers 12 residues. Trimming stripped 2 bases from V and 3 bases from J, with 4 bases between. The germline V gene encodes CDR1 SGHNT and CDR2 YENEEA. This CDR3 is CASSLQEETQYF. The CDR3 DNA is TGTGCCAGCAGCTTACAGGAAGAGACCCAGTACTTC. The full variable domain, with the rest looked up from reference TRBV11-3 and TRBJ2-5, is EAGVVQSPRYKIIEKKQPVAFWCNPISGHNTLYWYLQNLGQGPELLIRYENEEAVDDSQLPKDRFSAERLKGVDSTLKIQPAELGDSAVYLCASSLQEETQYFGPGTRLLVL.

The chain joins TRBV7-3 to TRBJ2-7; D perhaps matches TRBD2 (6 bases). Per germline, CDR1 SGHTA and CDR2 FQGTGA. The CDR3 consists of 15 residues. V was cut by 0 bases and J by 0 bases, with 9 bases left in between. The CDR3 loop is CASSLTAGSSYEQYF. In DNA, the CDR3 is TGTGCCAGCAGCTTAACGGCGGGAAGCTCCTACGAGCAGTACTTC.

The rearrangement links TRBV28 to TRBJ2-1, with a tentative D call TRBD2 (5 bases). V dropped 3 bases and J dropped 4 bases, with 16 bases sitting between them. The germline gives CDR1 MDHEN, CDR2 SYDVKM. The CDR3 has 16 residues. CDR3: CASSFYGGLPYNEQFF. The CDR3 DNA sequence: TGTGCCAGCAGTTTTTACGGCGGACTCCCGTACAATGAGCAGTTCTTC.

In regard to this clone: Other DNA sequences within the sample encode an identical CDR3. V usage is TRBV19 and J usage is TRBJ2-7, with D perhaps matching TRBD2 (6 bases). Trimming cost V 6 bases and J 0 bases, with 9 bases left between them. The CDR3 contains 13 residues. Germline values: CDR1 LNHDA, CDR2 SQIVND (reference sequence). Here the CDR3 reads CASRSGSSYEQYF. The DNA for the CDR3 is TGTGCCAGTAGGAGCGGGTCCTCCTACGAGCAGTACTTC.

With respect to this clone: Other DNA variants within this sample encode the same CDR3. This chain uses TRBV4-1 with TRBJ1-2; the D gene is possibly TRBD1 (5 bases). This CDR3 has 14 residues. Germline-derived CDR1 and CDR2 are MGHRA and YSYEKL. The V and J ends lost 0 bases and 1 base respectively, with 6 bases between them. The CDR3 DNA is TGCGCCAGCAGCCAAGATAGGGGTAACTATGGCTACACCTTC. This sequence encodes CASSQDRGNYGYTF.

The rearrangement links TRBV25-1 to TRBJ1-1; no clear D gene. Germline V gene lookup returns CDR1 MGHDK and CDR2 SYGVNS. The V gene lost 6 bases and the J gene lost 0 bases, with 8 bases spanning the gap. This CDR3 is built from 13 residues. CDR3 protein: CASRTELNTEAFF. CDR3 coding DNA: TGTGCCAGCAGGACGGAGCTGAACACTGAAGCTTTCTTT.

This rearrangement joins TRBV7-2 to TRBJ2-5; 12 positions match TRBD2. V lost 1 base and J lost 2; bases outside the gene matches: 5. The CDR3 is 17 amino acids. Germline lookup yields CDR1 SGHTA and CDR2 FQGNSA. This CDR3 reads CASSLVGLAGIQETQYF. In DNA, the CDR3 is TGTGCCAGCAGCTTAGTCGGACTAGCGGGGATACAAGAGACCCAGTACTTC.

The V gene is TRBV28, the J gene TRBJ2-7; D might be TRBD1 (9 bases). Germline-derived CDR1 and CDR2 are MDHEN and SYDVKM. This CDR3 comprises 17 residues. The V end lost 3 bases, the J end lost 2 bases, and 20 bases lay between the germline ends. The CDR3 nucleotides are TGTGCCAGCAGTTTCCGGGGGGGGACAGGGCTAACCTACGAGCAGTACTTC. Translation gives CASSFRGGTGLTYEQYF. Together with reference TRBV28 and TRBJ2-7, the CDR3 gives the full variable domain: DVKVTQSSRYLVKRTGEKVFLECVQDMDHENMFWYRQDPGLGLRLIYFSYDVKMKEKGDIPEGYSVSREKKERFSLILESASTNQTSMYLCASSFRGGTGLTYEQYFGPGTRLTVT.

This chain links TRBV5-4 with TRBJ2-1; TRBD1 matches 7 bases. The V and J ends lost 4 bases and 4 bases, in that order; junction bases with no gene match: 5. Germline CDR1 SGHNT, CDR2 YYREEE (reference sequence). The CDR3 has 14 amino acids. CDR3 DNA: TGTGCCAGCAGCCCTGACAGGGAATACAATGAGCAGTTCTTC. Protein sequence: CASSPDREYNEQFF.

The chain links TRBV6-5 to TRBJ2-7; TRBD1 matches 8 bases. With V trimmed by 5 bases and J by 0 bases, 6 bases remained unmatched. The CDR3 sequence is 15 residues long. Germline CDR1 is MNHEY and CDR2 is SVGAGI. For the CDR3, the DNA is TGTGCCAGCAGTACCAGGGGGCAAAACTCCTACGAGCAGTACTTC. Translated: CASSTRGQNSYEQYF.

The chain employs TRBV28 and TRBJ1-5, with TRBD1 identical over 11 bases. Germline V gene lookup returns CDR1 MDHEN and CDR2 SYDVKM. The CDR3 spans 15 residues. V shed 5 bases, J shed 8 bases, and the junction held 8 bases outside the gene matches. CDR3 in amino acids: CASSRFRTGGKPQHF. Here the CDR3 DNA reads TGTGCCAGCAGTAGATTCAGGACAGGGGGCAAGCCCCAGCATTTT.

This clone was found once. V usage is TRBV7-3 and J usage is TRBJ2-2; 7 bases agree with TRBD2. Germline loops: CDR1 SGHTA, CDR2 FQGTGA. The length of the CDR3 is 17 residues. With 2 bases clipped from V and 2 bases from J, the junction kept 8 bases outside the gene matches. Written as DNA, the CDR3 is TGTGCCAGCAGCTTATCCAGCGGGGTTCTAAACACCGGGGAGCTGTTTTTT. Protein product: CASSLSSGVLNTGELFF.

The chain is built from TRBV24-1 and TRBJ2-7; D gene uncertain. Germline V gene sequence: CDR1 KGHDR, CDR2 SFDVKD. Trimming cost V 4 bases and J 6 bases, with 6 bases left between them. The length of the CDR3 is 11 residues. As DNA, the CDR3 is TGTGCCACCAGTGAGGGCACCGAGCAGTACTTC. Amino acids: CATSEGTEQYF.

The rearrangement joins TRBV3-1 (or the pseudogene TRBV3-2) to TRBJ2-3; 7 bases map to TRBD2. CDR1 and CDR2 from the germline V gene are LGHDT and YNNKEL (reference sequence). The CDR3 runs 16 residues. V shed 0 bases, J shed 1 base, and the junction held 4 bases outside the gene matches. This CDR3 reads CASSQDRSGGTDTQYF. CDR3 in DNA: TGTGCCAGCAGCCAAGATCGGAGCGGGGGCACAGATACGCAGTATTTT.